This T cell receptor (beta chain) was identified in a study of cytomegalovirus exposure and HLA in healthy donors. Findings and caveats of the study: Reports indicate that TCR beta sequences accurately predicted the HLA-A and HLA-B alleles of most subjects. Later analysis associated a missense DCLRE1C variant with TCR beta V- and J-gene trimming. For presence/absence analyses, sequencing depth was assumed to be roughly uniform across donors.

This CDR3 is built from 13 residues. With 5 bases clipped from V and 4 bases from J, the junction kept 2 bases outside the gene matches. Germline CDR1 reads PRHDT; CDR2 reads FYEKMQ (reference sequence). Points on this clone: The antigen is not known.

This PCR relied on a set of 60 Vbeta primers and 13 Jbeta primers. Measured with immunoSEQ multiplex PCR; TCRdb has only the in-frame clones, and not every one. The repertoire holds about 100,000 clones, with under 80% as singletons. The sample was PBMCs. The chain uses TRBV13 and TRBJ2-7, with 10 bases lining up with TRBD1. This receptor was obtained from a man between 35 and 55 years old in good health and CMV-seropositive. DNA of the CDR3: TGTGCCAGCAGCCCGGGACAGGGGTACGAGCAGTACTTC. This sequence encodes CASSPGQGYEQYF.